The 32 T cell receptor beta chains in this list originate from one sample, sequenced in a study of CD8 T cells in Susac syndrome. Reverse transcription of about 0.45 to 1 ug RNA was performed with random hexamers. TCRdb recomputed calls from the immunoSEQ multiplex PCR reads with MiXCR, one row per CDR3 protein. The sample has approximately 120,000 distinct CDR3 sequences; approximately 96% are singletons. Sequenced sample: CD4+ T cells from PBMCs. Receptors were obtained from a human donor in good health.

This chain uses TRBV12-3 or TRBV12-4 with TRBJ2-5; 9 bases map to TRBD1. This CDR3 has 16 residues. V shed 5 bases, J shed 4 bases, and the junction held 11 bases outside the gene matches. The CDR3 loop is CASSPWTGVGRETQYF. In DNA form, the CDR3 reads TGTGCCAGCAGTCCTTGGACAGGGGTGGGCCGAGAGACCCAGTACTTC.

The rearrangement links TRBV6-1 to TRBJ2-7; tentatively, D is TRBD1 or TRBD2 (7 bases each). CDR1 and CDR2 from the germline V gene are MNHNS and SASEGT. The V and J ends lost 6 bases and 6 bases respectively, with 24 bases between them. The CDR3 loop spans 16 amino acids. The CDR3 sequence: CASSPSGRGQGGEQYF. For the CDR3, the DNA is TGTGCCAGCAGCCCTTCGGGGAGGGGGCAGGGGGGCGAGCAGTACTTC.

This clonotype occurred once. The chain couples TRBV4-3 to TRBJ2-5, with D hard to call. The V end lost 0 bases, the J end lost 1 base, and 15 bases lay between the germline ends. CDR1 and CDR2 from the germline V gene are LGHNA and YSLEER. The CDR3 sequence is 17 residues long. The CDR3 coding sequence is TGCGCCAGCAGCCAAGATCTTATGGCCGAAGGCCAAGAGACCCAGTACTTC. This gives the protein CASSQDLMAEGQETQYF.

This chain uses TRBV2 with TRBJ2-3; a possible D gene is TRBD2 (6 bases). Germline CDR1 and CDR2: SNHLY and FYNNEI. The germline V and J ends were trimmed by 8 bases and 5 bases, with 20 bases remaining between them. The CDR3 loop spans 15 amino acids. The DNA of the CDR3 is TGTGCCAGCGAAAATGGGGGACTTCGTGGAGATACGCAGTATTTT. Translating it yields CASENGGLRGDTQYF.

V and J are TRBV7-8 and TRBJ2-7; 8 bases agree with TRBD2. The CDR3 runs 16 residues. CDR1 SGHVS and CDR2 FQNEAQ come from the germline V gene. The J segment lost 5 bases and the V segment lost 3 bases, leaving 12 bases of the junction unmatched. CDR3 sequence: CASSFSGTRGPNEQYF. In nucleotides, the CDR3 is TGTGCCAGCAGCTTTAGCGGGACTAGAGGGCCTAACGAGCAGTACTTC. Looking up the rest from reference TRBV7-8 and TRBJ2-7 gives the full variable domain: GAGVSQSPRYKVAKRGQDVALRCDPISGHVSLFWYQQALGQGPEFLTYFQNEAQLDKSGLPSDRFFAERPEGSVSTLKIQRTQQEDSAVYLCASSFSGTRGPNEQYFGPGTRLTVT.

The CDR3 here is CASSRSPGGQYF. The CDR3 DNA sequence: TGTGCCAGCAGTCGCAGCCCAGGGGGCCAGTACTTC. The rearrangement uses TRBV7-2 and TRBJ2-7; 8 bases align to TRBD1. Trimming removed 6 bases from V and 10 bases from J; junction bases left unmatched: 8. Germline CDR1 and CDR2: SGHTA and FQGNSA. This CDR3 spans 12 amino acids.

The chain has TRBV5-1 and TRBJ2-1; D is ambiguous. The CDR3 sequence is 15 residues long. Per germline, CDR1 SGHRS and CDR2 YFSETQ. The V gene lost 2 bases and the J gene lost 2 bases, with 11 bases spanning the gap. The CDR3 DNA sequence: TGCGCCAGCAGCTTCGAAGCGCCGACCTACAATGAGCAGTTCTTC. Translation: CASSFEAPTYNEQFF.

The chain joins TRBV30 to TRBJ1-1, with unresolved D. Trimming removed 2 bases at V and 0 bases at J, with 19 bases between. The germline CDR1 and CDR2 sequences are GTSNPN and SVGIG (reference sequence). The length of the CDR3 is 17 residues. This chain's CDR3 is CAWSPNPLRHLNTEAFF. The CDR3 bases are TGTGCCTGGAGTCCAAACCCGCTGCGACATCTGAACACTGAAGCTTTCTTT.

The chain joins TRBV5-4 to TRBJ2-2, with a possible D match to TRBD1 (6 bases). CDR1 and CDR2 (germline): SGHNT, YYREEE (reference sequence). V lost 4 bases, J lost 6 bases, and 16 bases lay in between. The CDR3 is made up of 15 amino acids. This chain's CDR3 is CASSEGHFRPGELFF. Here the CDR3 DNA reads TGTGCCAGCAGCGAGGGACACTTCCGTCCCGGGGAGCTGTTTTTT.

The rearrangement joins TRBV5-1 to TRBJ2-2; tentatively, D is TRBD1 (6 bases). The CDR3 contains 15 residues. Trimming took off 4 bases at V and 2 bases at J, with 12 bases between the two ends. The V gene's germline CDR1 is SGHRS and CDR2 YFSETQ. CDR3 bases: TGCGCCAGCAGCATCCGGGACATCAACACCGGGGAGCTGTTTTTT. Residues: CASSIRDINTGELFF.

The rearrangement joins TRBV10-3 to TRBJ2-1; no reliable D call. The germline V gene encodes CDR1 ENHRY and CDR2 SYGVKD. This CDR3 has 14 amino acids. V lost 7 bases to trimming and J lost 5 bases, with 15 bases between them. This chain's CDR3 is CAITPGSGNNEQFF. In DNA form, the CDR3 reads TGTGCCATCACTCCCGGATCCGGCAACAATGAGCAGTTCTTC.

V gene TRBV18 combines with J gene TRBJ1-1; D possibly corresponds to TRBD1 (6 bases). CDR1 is KGHSH, CDR2 LQKENI, per germline. V lost 3 bases, J lost 1 base, and 12 bases lay in between. The CDR3 consists of 15 residues. CDR3 coding DNA: TGTGCCAGCTCACCTCCGGGACACCGGAACACTGAAGCTTTCTTT. This encodes CASSPPGHRNTEAFF. The full variable domain, with the rest looked up from reference TRBV18 and TRBJ1-1, is NAGVMQNPRHLVRRRGQEARLRCSPMKGHSHVYWYRQLPEEGLKFMVYLQKENIIDESGMPKERFSAEFPKEGPSILRIQQVVRGDSAAYFCASSPPGHRNTEAFFGQGTRLTVV.

The chain uses TRBV10-3 and TRBJ2-3; 10 bases agree with TRBD1. This CDR3 spans 15 amino acids. Trimming took 7 bases from V and 4 from J; bases not matched to a gene: 8. Germline values: CDR1 ENHRY, CDR2 SYGVKD. DNA for the CDR3: TGTGCCATCACCAGGGACAGGGGATTCGCAGATACGCAGTATTTT. Amino acids: CAITRDRGFADTQYF.

In nucleotides, the CDR3 is TGCAGCGTTGATTCGGACAGGGACACTGAAGCTTTCTTT. Amino acids: CSVDSDRDTEAFF. The chain couples TRBV29-1 to TRBJ1-1, with 8 positions matching TRBD1. The junction had 3 bases not matched to a gene; V was cut back by 3 bases and J by 3 bases. The CDR3 consists of 13 residues. Looked up from germline, CDR1 is SQVTM and CDR2 is ANQGSEA.

The V gene is TRBV29-1, the J gene TRBJ1-1; the D gene is possibly TRBD1 (6 bases). V dropped 7 bases and J dropped 1 base, with 10 bases sitting between them. Per the germline V gene, CDR1 is SQVTM and CDR2 is ANQGSEA. This CDR3 has 12 residues. This CDR3 reads CSAGTSNTEAFF. CDR3 nucleotide sequence: TGCAGCGCTGGGACATCGAACACTGAAGCTTTCTTT. Drawing the rest from reference TRBV29-1 and TRBJ1-1, the complete variable domain is SAVISQKPSRDICQRGTSLTIQCQVDSQVTMMFWYRQQPGQSLTLIATANQGSEATYESGFVIDKFPISRPNLTFSTLTVSNMSPEDSSIYLCSAGTSNTEAFFGQGTRLTVV.

This clonotype was found once. This chain joins TRBV4-1 and TRBJ2-5; the match to TRBD2 covers 10 bases. The V segment lost 0 bases and the J segment 6 bases; nucleotides outside the gene matches: 10. Germline V lookup: CDR1 MGHRA, CDR2 YSYEKL. The CDR3 runs to 17 residues. The CDR3 protein is CASSQEWASGSRQTQYF. CDR3 bases: TGCGCCAGCAGCCAAGAGTGGGCTAGCGGGAGTCGGCAGACCCAGTACTTC.

The J gene is TRBJ2-5, the V gene TRBV5-4, with D perhaps TRBD1 or TRBD2 (5 bases each). CDR1 is SGHNT, CDR2 YYREEE, per germline (reference sequence). V lost 4 bases and J lost 5, with 18 bases in between. The CDR3 totals 15 residues. Written as DNA, the CDR3 is TGTGCCAGCAGCGGCCGGGACCGAGGGGTGGAGACCCAGTACTTC. It specifies CASSGRDRGVETQYF.

The J gene is TRBJ2-3, the V gene TRBV12-3 or TRBV12-4, with D possibly matching TRBD2 (6 bases). CDR3 length: 17 amino acids. V was pared by 5 bases and J by 6 bases, with 24 bases between. CDR3 region: CASSTSWREAVQDTQYF. In nucleotides, the CDR3 is TGTGCCAGCAGTACTAGCTGGAGGGAAGCGGTCCAGGATACGCAGTATTTT.

The rearrangement links TRBV12-3 or TRBV12-4 to TRBJ1-2; the D is unclear. The V and J ends lost 6 bases and 4 bases respectively, with 18 bases between them. The CDR3 is made up of 15 amino acids. The CDR3 is CASSPLIDGAYGYTF. The CDR3 nucleotides read TGTGCCAGCAGCCCCCTAATAGACGGAGCCTATGGCTACACCTTC.

This clonotype has just a few counts. The chain links TRBV7-6 to TRBJ2-1; D may correspond to TRBD1 or TRBD2 (6 bases each). The CDR3 sequence is 13 residues long. Germline-derived CDR1 and CDR2 are SGHVS and FNYEAQ. The V end lost 5 bases, the J end lost 2 bases, and 7 bases lay between the germline ends. As DNA, the CDR3 is TGTGCCAGCAGCCGGGGGCCCTACAATGAGCAGTTCTTC. This sequence encodes CASSRGPYNEQFF.

The chain has TRBV29-1 and TRBJ2-3; possible D gene TRBD2, 6 bases. Germline V gene sequence: CDR1 SQVTM, CDR2 ANQGSEA. The CDR3 length is 14 residues. The V end lost 3 bases, the J end lost 2 bases, and 12 bases lay between the germline ends. The CDR3 spells CSVDGGGVTDTQYF. The CDR3 bases are TGCAGCGTTGATGGAGGAGGGGTCACAGATACGCAGTATTTT.

The rearrangement links TRBV11-2 to TRBJ1-1; 10 bases align to TRBD1. The CDR3 length is 15 residues. Germline CDR1 is SGHAT and CDR2 is FQNNGV. The J segment lost 4 bases and the V segment lost 3 bases, leaving 5 bases of the junction unmatched. CDR3 residues: CASSFDRGQSTEAFF. CDR3 bases: TGTGCCAGCAGCTTCGACAGGGGGCAGAGCACTGAAGCTTTCTTT.

This clonotype was counted once. The chain recombines TRBV30 with TRBJ1-5, with 8 bases that match TRBD1. V lost 5 bases, J lost 1 base, and 4 bases stayed unmatched. The CDR3 length is 14 residues. Germline-derived CDR1 and CDR2 are GTSNPN and SVGIG (reference sequence). This CDR3 is CAWARTGSNQPQHF. The DNA of the CDR3 is TGTGCCTGGGCCCGGACAGGGAGCAATCAGCCCCAGCATTTT.

The CDR3 nucleotides are TGCAGTGCTGGGGGATACGAGCAGTACTTC. Protein sequence: CSAGGYEQYF. The V call is TRBV20-1, the J call TRBJ2-7; perhaps D is TRBD1 or TRBD2 (5 bases each). The germline gives CDR1 DFQATT, CDR2 SNEGSKA (reference sequence). V was clipped by 5 bases and J by 4 bases, with 6 bases between them. This CDR3 spans 10 amino acids.

V usage is TRBV14 and J usage is TRBJ1-4, with D perhaps TRBD1 (5 bases). The CDR3 has 17 amino acids. Germline V gene data show CDR1 as SGHDN and CDR2 as FVKESK. V was pared by 4 bases and J by 6 bases, with 21 bases between. The CDR3 DNA reads TGTGCCAGCAGCCGGCTGGGACGCCGATGGGGTCATGAAAAACTGTTTTTT. Its protein product is CASSRLGRRWGHEKLFF.

The genes are TRBV20-1 and TRBJ1-1; perhaps TRBD1 as D (6 bases). Germline-derived CDR1 and CDR2 are DFQATT and SNEGSKA (reference sequence). V lost 0 bases and J lost 1, with 12 bases in between. This CDR3 comprises 15 residues. The CDR3 DNA is TGCAGTGCTAGAGACCTCGGGGGGCAGAACACTGAAGCTTTCTTT. It codes for CSARDLGGQNTEAFF.

This clonotype was seen just once. V is TRBV5-1 and J is TRBJ1-2; D not certain. This CDR3 comprises 13 residues. Deletions cut 4 bases from V and 7 bases from J, with 14 bases between. The germline CDR1 and CDR2 sequences are SGHRS and YFSETQ. The CDR3: CASSEEGWRGYTF. The DNA for the CDR3 is TGCGCCAGCAGCGAGGAAGGATGGCGTGGCTACACCTTC.

The chain is built from TRBV7-9 and TRBJ1-4; 10 bases are a match to TRBD1. The CDR3 has 17 amino acids. J gave up 0 bases and V 5 bases, and 6 bases lay outside the gene matches. Germline V lookup: CDR1 SEHNR, CDR2 FQNEAQ (reference sequence). The CDR3 protein is CASSRDRGVATNEKLFF. The CDR3, as DNA: TGTGCCAGCAGCCGGGACAGGGGCGTAGCAACTAATGAAAAACTGTTTTTT. Full variable domain (rest looked up from reference TRBV7-9 and TRBJ1-4): DTGVSQNPRHKITKRGQNVTFRCDPISEHNRLYWYRQTLGQGPEFLTYFQNEAQLEKSRLLSDRFSAERPKGSFSTLEIQRTEQGDSAMYLCASSRDRGVATNEKLFFGSGTQLSVL.

CDR3 nucleotide sequence: TGTGCCAGCAGTCCCTCCTTGGGCAATGAGCAGTTCTTC. The encoded protein is CASSPSLGNEQFF. This chain links TRBV6-6 with TRBJ2-1; no reliable D call. Trimming left V 5 bases short and J 6 bases short, with 11 bases between. Germline V gives CDR1 MNHNY, CDR2 SVGAGI (reference sequence). The CDR3 contains 13 residues.

V usage is TRBV20-1 and J usage is TRBJ2-1, with a weak D call TRBD1 (5 bases). The CDR3 extends over 12 amino acids. V gave up 3 bases and J gave up 6 bases, with 9 bases separating them. Per the germline V gene, CDR1 is DFQATT and CDR2 is SNEGSKA (reference sequence). The CDR3 DNA reads as TGCAGTGCTAGCGCAGGGATCAATGAGCAGTTCTTC. This encodes CSASAGINEQFF.

This clonotype was seen a few times. The rearrangement links TRBV12-5 to TRBJ2-5; D unclear. Trimming cost V 9 bases and J 2 bases, with 10 bases left between them. CDR1 is LGHNT and CDR2 is FRNRAP in the germline V gene. The CDR3 sequence is 12 residues long. Here the CDR3 reads CASSRVQETQYF. CDR3 DNA: TGTGCTAGCTCACGAGTTCAAGAGACCCAGTACTTC.

This chain joins TRBV7-9 and TRBJ2-7, with TRBD2 matching 7 bases. V was pared by 1 base and J by 3 bases, with 6 bases of the junction left unmatched. Looked up from germline, CDR1 is SEHNR and CDR2 is FQNEAQ (reference sequence). The CDR3 loop spans 15 amino acids. The CDR3 spells CASSLVGRESYEQYF. CDR3 in DNA: TGTGCCAGCAGCTTAGTGGGGCGGGAGAGCTACGAGCAGTACTTC.